This TCR beta chain originates from a study of cytomegalovirus exposure and HLA in healthy donors. General study results and limits: TCR clusters originating in the first cohort tended to co-occur in the 100 to 150 validation repertoires, according to a later analysis. A classifier reportedly called cytomegalovirus status with high sensitivity and specificity.

Sequencing was performed with immunoSEQ multiplex PCR; in TCRdb, only in-frame clones are kept and a portion is missing. The sample has over 150,000 clones, 80% to 90% seen once. With 0 bases removed from V and 8 bases from J, the gap between germline ends came to 14 bases. CDR3 length equals 15 residues. Germline-derived CDR1 and CDR2 are MRHNA and SNTAGT. Concerning this clone itself: Its antigen is undetermined.

This receptor was identified in a woman under 30 in good health and CMV-seronegative. The sequenced sample was PBMCs. The chain carries TRBV6-4 and TRBJ1-3; D may be TRBD1 (6 bases). This CDR3 is CASSDSEGAGDTIYF. CDR3 nucleotide sequence: TGTGCCAGCAGTGACTCTGAAGGGGCAGGGGACACCATATATTTT.